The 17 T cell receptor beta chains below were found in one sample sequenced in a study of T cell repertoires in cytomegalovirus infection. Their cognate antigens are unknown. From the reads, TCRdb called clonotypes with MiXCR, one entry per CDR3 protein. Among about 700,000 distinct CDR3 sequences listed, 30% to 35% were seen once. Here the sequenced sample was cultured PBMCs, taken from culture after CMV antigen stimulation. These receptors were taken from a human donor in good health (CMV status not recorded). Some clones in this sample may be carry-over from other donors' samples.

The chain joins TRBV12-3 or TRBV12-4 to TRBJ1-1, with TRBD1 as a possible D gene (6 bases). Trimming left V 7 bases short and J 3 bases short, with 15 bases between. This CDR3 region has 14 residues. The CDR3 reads CASTLGGGYTEAFF. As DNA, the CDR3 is TGTGCCAGCACCCTAGGGGGGGGGTACACTGAAGCTTTCTTT.

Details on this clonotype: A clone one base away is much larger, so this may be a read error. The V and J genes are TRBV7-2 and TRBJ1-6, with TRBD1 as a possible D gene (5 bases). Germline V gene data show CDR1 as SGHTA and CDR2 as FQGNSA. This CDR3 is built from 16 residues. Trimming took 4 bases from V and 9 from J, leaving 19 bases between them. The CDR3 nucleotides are TGTGCCAGCAGCTATATATGGGTAGGGGATGTTTCACCCCTCCACTTT. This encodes CASSYIWVGDVSPLHF.

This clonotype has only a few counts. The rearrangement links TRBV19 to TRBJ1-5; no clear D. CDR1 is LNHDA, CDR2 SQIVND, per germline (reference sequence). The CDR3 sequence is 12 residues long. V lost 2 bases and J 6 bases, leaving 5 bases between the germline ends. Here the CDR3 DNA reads TGTGCCAGTAGTATAACTCGTCAGCCCCAGCATTTT. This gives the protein CASSITRQPQHF.

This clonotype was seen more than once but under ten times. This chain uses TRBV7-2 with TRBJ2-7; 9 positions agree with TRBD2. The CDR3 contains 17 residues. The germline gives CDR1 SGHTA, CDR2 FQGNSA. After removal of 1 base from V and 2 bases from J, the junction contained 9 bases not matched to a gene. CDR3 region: CASSLVGPLAGAYEQYF. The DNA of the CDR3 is TGTGCCAGCAGCTTAGTAGGCCCTTTAGCGGGGGCCTACGAGCAGTACTTC.

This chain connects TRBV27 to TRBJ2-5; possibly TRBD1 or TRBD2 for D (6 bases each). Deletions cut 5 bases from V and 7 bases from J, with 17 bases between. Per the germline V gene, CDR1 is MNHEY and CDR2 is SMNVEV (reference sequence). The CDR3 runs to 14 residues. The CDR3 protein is CASSPGTGGWTQYF. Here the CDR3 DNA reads TGTGCCAGCAGTCCCGGGACTGGGGGCTGGACCCAGTACTTC.

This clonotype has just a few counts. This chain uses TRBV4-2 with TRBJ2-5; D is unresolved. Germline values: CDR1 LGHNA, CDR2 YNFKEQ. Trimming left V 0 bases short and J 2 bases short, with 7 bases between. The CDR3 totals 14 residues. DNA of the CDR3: TGTGCCAGCAGCCAAGATGCGATACAAGAGACCCAGTACTTC. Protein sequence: CASSQDAIQETQYF.

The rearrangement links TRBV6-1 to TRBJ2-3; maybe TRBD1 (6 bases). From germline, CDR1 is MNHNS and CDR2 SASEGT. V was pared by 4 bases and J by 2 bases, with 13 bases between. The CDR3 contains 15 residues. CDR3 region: CASSGTGQLTDTQYF. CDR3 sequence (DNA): TGTGCCAGCAGTGGCACCGGACAGCTCACAGATACGCAGTATTTT.

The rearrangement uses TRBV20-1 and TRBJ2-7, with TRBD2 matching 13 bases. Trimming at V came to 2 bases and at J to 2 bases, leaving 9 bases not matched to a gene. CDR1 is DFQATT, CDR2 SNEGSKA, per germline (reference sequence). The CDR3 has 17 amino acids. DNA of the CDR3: TGCAGTGCTAGAATTACTAGCGGGGGGGCCCGAACCTACGAGCAGTACTTC. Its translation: CSARITSGGARTYEQYF.

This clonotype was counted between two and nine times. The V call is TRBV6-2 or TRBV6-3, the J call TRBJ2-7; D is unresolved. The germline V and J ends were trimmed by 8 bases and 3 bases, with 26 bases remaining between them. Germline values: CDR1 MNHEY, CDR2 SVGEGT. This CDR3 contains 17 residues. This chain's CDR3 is CASSRKGMAERIYEQYF. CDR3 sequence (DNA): TGTGCCAGCTCGCGGAAGGGTATGGCGGAGCGCATCTACGAGCAGTACTTC.

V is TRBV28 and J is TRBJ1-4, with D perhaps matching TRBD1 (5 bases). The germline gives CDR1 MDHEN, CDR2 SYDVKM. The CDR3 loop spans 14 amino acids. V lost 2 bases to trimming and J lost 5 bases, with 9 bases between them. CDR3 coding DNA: TGTGCCAGCAGTTTAGGGACCTTAAATGAAAAACTGTTTTTT. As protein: CASSLGTLNEKLFF.

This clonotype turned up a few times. CDR3 nucleotides: TGTGCCAGCAGCGATGAGCCGGGGAGGGCCGCAGAGACCCAGTACTTC. Translation gives CASSDEPGRAAETQYF. The chain joins TRBV5-6 to TRBJ2-5; TRBD2 aligns across 7 bases. Losses at the gene ends were 4 bases for V and 4 bases for J; bases not matched to a gene: 13. Germline CDR1 reads SGHDT; CDR2 reads YYEEEE. The CDR3 consists of 16 residues.

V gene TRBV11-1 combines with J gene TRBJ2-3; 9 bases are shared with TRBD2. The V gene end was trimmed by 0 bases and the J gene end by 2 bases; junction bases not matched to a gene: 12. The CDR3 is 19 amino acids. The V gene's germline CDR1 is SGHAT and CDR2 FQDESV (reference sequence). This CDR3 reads CASSLASGGLIKTTDTQYF. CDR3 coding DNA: TGTGCCAGCAGCTTAGCTAGCGGGGGCCTAATCAAGACCACAGATACGCAGTATTTT.

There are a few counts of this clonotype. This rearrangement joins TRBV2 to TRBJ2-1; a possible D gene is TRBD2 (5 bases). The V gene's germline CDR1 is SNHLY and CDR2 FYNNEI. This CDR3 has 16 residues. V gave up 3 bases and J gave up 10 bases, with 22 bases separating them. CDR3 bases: TGTGCCAGCAGTGAGTTAGTAGCCCGGGGAGAATGGGAGCAGTTCTTC. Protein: CASSELVARGEWEQFF.

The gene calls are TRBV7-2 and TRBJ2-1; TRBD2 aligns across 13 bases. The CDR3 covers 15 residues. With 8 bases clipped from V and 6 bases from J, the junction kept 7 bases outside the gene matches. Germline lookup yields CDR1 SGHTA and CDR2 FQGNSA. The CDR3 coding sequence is TGTGCCAGCCGGACTAGCGGGAGTAGGGTCAATGAGCAGTTCTTC. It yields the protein CASRTSGSRVNEQFF.

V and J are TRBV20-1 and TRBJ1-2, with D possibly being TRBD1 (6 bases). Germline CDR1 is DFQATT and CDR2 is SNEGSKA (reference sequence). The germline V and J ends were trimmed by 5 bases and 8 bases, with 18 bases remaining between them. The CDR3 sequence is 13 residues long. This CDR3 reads CSAAGTTAGGYTF. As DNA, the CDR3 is TGCAGTGCTGCCGGGACAACCGCGGGGGGCTACACCTTC.

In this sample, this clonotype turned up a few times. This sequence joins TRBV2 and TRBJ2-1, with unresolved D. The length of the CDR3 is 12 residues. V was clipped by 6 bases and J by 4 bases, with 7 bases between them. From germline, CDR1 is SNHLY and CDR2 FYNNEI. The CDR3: CASRLDYNEQFF. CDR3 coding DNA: TGTGCCAGCAGGCTCGATTACAATGAGCAGTTCTTC. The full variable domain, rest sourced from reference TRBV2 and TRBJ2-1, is EPEVTQTPSHQVTQMGQEVILRCVPISNHLYFYWYRQILGQKVEFLVSFYNNEISEKSEIFDDQFSVERPDGSNFTLKIRSTKLEDSAMYFCASRLDYNEQFFGPGTRLTVL.

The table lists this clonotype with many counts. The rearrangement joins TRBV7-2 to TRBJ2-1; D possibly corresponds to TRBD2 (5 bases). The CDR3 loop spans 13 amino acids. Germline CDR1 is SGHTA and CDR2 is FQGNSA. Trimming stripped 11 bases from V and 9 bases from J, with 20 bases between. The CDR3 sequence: CAGKLGRVTEQFF. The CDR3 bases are TGTGCCGGAAAGCTTGGGAGAGTTACTGAGCAGTTCTTC.